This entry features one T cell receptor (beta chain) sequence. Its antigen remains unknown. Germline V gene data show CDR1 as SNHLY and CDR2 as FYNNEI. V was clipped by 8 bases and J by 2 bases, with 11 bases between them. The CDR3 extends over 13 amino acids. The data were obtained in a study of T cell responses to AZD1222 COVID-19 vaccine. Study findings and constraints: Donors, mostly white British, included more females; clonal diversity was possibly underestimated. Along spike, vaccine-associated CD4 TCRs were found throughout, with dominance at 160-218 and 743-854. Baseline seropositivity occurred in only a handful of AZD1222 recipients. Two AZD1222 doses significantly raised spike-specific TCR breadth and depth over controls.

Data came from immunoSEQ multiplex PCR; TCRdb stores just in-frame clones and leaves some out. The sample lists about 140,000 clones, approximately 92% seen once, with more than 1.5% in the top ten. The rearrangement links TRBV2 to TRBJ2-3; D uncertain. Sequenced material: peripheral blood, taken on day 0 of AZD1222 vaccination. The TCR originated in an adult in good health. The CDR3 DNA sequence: TGTGCCAGCGGCCGGCAGGTCACAGATACGCAGTATTTT. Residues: CASGRQVTDTQYF.